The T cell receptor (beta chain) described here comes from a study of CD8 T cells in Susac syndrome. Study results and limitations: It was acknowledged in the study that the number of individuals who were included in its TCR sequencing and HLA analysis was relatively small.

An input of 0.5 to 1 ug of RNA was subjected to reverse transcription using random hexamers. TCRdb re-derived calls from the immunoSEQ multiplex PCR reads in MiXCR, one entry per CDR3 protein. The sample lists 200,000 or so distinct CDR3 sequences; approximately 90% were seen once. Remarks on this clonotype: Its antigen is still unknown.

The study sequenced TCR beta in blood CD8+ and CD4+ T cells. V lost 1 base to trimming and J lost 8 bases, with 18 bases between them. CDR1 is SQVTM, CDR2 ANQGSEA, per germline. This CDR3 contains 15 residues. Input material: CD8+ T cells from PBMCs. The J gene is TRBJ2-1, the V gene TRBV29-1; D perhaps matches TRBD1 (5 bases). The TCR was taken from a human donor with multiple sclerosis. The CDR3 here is CSVEGDSRRADEQFF. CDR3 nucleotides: TGCAGCGTTGAAGGCGACAGCAGAAGGGCTGATGAGCAGTTCTTC.